The 20 T cell receptor beta chains in this list originate from one sample, sequenced in a study of T cell repertoires in cytomegalovirus infection. Using its own MiXCR run on the reads, TCRdb lists one record per CDR3 protein. Counted here are hundreds of thousands of distinct CDR3 sequences, about 11% occurring once; the ten biggest clones make up around 9.6%. Sequenced sample: PBMCs. These receptors were obtained from a human donor in good health (CMV status not recorded). Some clones in this sample may be carry-over from other donors' samples.

This clonotype has a count of ten or more. V gene TRBV28 combines with J gene TRBJ2-7, with TRBD2 matching 12 bases. CDR1 and CDR2 from the germline V gene are MDHEN and SYDVKM. This CDR3 region has 17 residues. With V trimmed by 2 bases and J by 3 bases, 8 bases remained unmatched. As DNA, the CDR3 is TGTGCCAGCAGTTTAATCCCCCTGACTAGCGGGAGCTACGAGCAGTACTTC. It translates to CASSLIPLTSGSYEQYF.

This clonotype was seen many times. The chain carries TRBV12-3 or TRBV12-4 and TRBJ2-1, with TRBD2 identical over 7 bases. The CDR3 sequence is 16 residues long. Germline trimming cut 7 bases from V and 3 bases from J; bases unmatched to any gene: 12. As DNA, the CDR3 is TGTGCCAGCACCCCTTCGGCGGGGGTGGTCTACAATGAGCAGTTCTTC. It yields the protein CASTPSAGVVYNEQFF.

This clonotype has a count of ten or more. V is TRBV5-4 and J is TRBJ2-2; TRBD1 aligns across 9 bases. The V gene's germline CDR1 is SGHNT and CDR2 YYREEE (reference sequence). Trimming at V came to 3 bases and at J to 9 bases, leaving 6 bases not matched to a gene. The CDR3 extends over 14 amino acids. CDR3 nucleotides: TGTGCCAGCAGCTCGGGACAGGGCGGCTGGGAGCTGTTTTTT. It yields the protein CASSSGQGGWELFF.

This clonotype has at least ten counts. The chain carries TRBV7-3 and TRBJ2-7, with 9 bases matching TRBD1. The ends lost 5 bases at V and 5 bases at J; junction bases unmatched: 10. CDR3 size: 15 residues. CDR1 and CDR2 (germline): SGHTA, FQGTGA. The chain's CDR3 is CASSKAGTGLHEQYF. CDR3 coding DNA: TGTGCCAGCAGCAAAGCCGGGACAGGGTTACACGAGCAGTACTTC.

At least ten counts were recorded for this clonotype. This rearrangement joins TRBV24-1 to TRBJ2-1; 8 nucleotides align to TRBD1. This CDR3 has 16 residues. The germline V gene encodes CDR1 KGHDR and CDR2 SFDVKD. Trimming cost V 2 bases and J 7 bases; bases outside gene matches: 9. CDR3 nucleotides: TGTGCCACCAGTGATTCCAGGGGGCTCAAGAGGAATGAGCAGTTCTTC. This codes for CATSDSRGLKRNEQFF.

The rearrangement uses TRBV3-1 and TRBJ2-1; possible D gene TRBD2, 5 bases. The CDR3 runs to 17 residues. Germline lookup yields CDR1 LGHDT and CDR2 YNNKEL (reference sequence). The V end lost 0 bases, the J end lost 2 bases, and 14 bases lay between the germline ends. The chain's CDR3 is CASSQDPWTAAYNEQFF. For the CDR3, the DNA is TGTGCCAGCAGCCAAGACCCCTGGACTGCTGCCTACAATGAGCAGTTCTTC.

With respect to this clonotype: This may stem from a read error, because a much larger clone lies one nucleotide away. V gene TRBV27 combines with J gene TRBJ1-5; 7 bases line up with TRBD1. The V segment lost 8 bases and the J segment 8 bases; nucleotides outside the gene matches: 12. The length of the CDR3 is 14 residues. The germline CDR1 and CDR2 sequences are MNHEY and SMNVEV (reference sequence). The CDR3 DNA is TGTGCCAGCGGCAACAGGGGTGAGGGGAAGCCCCAGCATTTT. It translates to CASGNRGEGKPQHF.

V usage is TRBV5-6 and J usage is TRBJ2-2; D is undetermined. CDR1 SGHDT and CDR2 YYEEEE come from the germline V gene. Trimming cost V 1 base and J 6 bases, with 10 bases left between them. CDR3 length equals 14 residues. As DNA, the CDR3 is TGTGCCAGCAGCTTGATGCCTGAGGCCGGGGAGCTGTTTTTT. Its protein product is CASSLMPEAGELFF.

On this clonotype itself: The CDR3 does not end in the conserved phenylalanine or tryptophan, so this is likely a read error. The chain links TRBV5-1 to TRBJ1-1; a weak D match, TRBD1 (5 bases). Looked up from germline, CDR1 is SGHRS and CDR2 is YFSETQ. Between the trimmed V and J ends, which lost 0 bases and 10 bases, there was a span of 19 bases. The CDR3 contains 15 residues. The CDR3 DNA reads as TGCGCCAGCAGCTTGGGGGCCGACGGCGATGGGGGAGCTTTCGTT. It codes for CASSLGADGDGGAFV.

The chain has TRBV10-3 and TRBJ2-7; D is perhaps TRBD1 or TRBD2 (5 bases each). Between the trimmed V and J ends, which lost 0 bases and 13 bases, there was a span of 10 bases. The CDR3 loop spans 11 amino acids. Germline assignment: CDR1 ENHRY and CDR2 SYGVKD. The CDR3 protein is CAISESIGAYF. The DNA of the CDR3 is TGTGCCATCAGTGAGTCCATCGGGGCCTACTTC.

This clonotype was counted at least ten times. The chain uses TRBV12-3 or TRBV12-4 and TRBJ1-2; 9 bases agree with TRBD1. With V trimmed by 8 bases and J by 3 bases, 10 bases remained unmatched. The CDR3 spans 15 residues. The DNA of the CDR3 is TGTGCCAGCTCCCCCTCTCGGGACAGGGACTATGGCTACACCTTC. It codes for CASSPSRDRDYGYTF.

The table lists this clonotype with many counts. This sequence joins TRBV19 and TRBJ2-7; D is perhaps TRBD1 or TRBD2 (5 bases each). Per the germline V gene, CDR1 is LNHDA and CDR2 is SQIVND (reference sequence). CDR3 length: 15 amino acids. Trimming pared 2 bases from V and 1 base from J, leaving 12 bases between. CDR3 loop: CASSIRDAPSYEQYF. For the CDR3, the DNA is TGTGCCAGTAGTATACGGGACGCGCCTTCCTACGAGCAGTACTTC.

This clonotype was observed at least ten times. The chain uses TRBV10-3 and TRBJ2-7, with 8 bases identical to TRBD2. Unmatched junction bases numbered 1, after V lost 3 bases and J lost 0 bases. CDR3 length equals 14 residues. Germline V gives CDR1 ENHRY, CDR2 SYGVKD. Here the CDR3 DNA reads TGTGCCATCAGTGATAGCGGGGTCTCCTACGAGCAGTACTTC. The encoded protein is CAISDSGVSYEQYF.

The chain uses TRBV27 and TRBJ2-1; TRBD2 aligns across 13 bases. The germline gives CDR1 MNHEY, CDR2 SMNVEV (reference sequence). J lost 0 bases, V lost 7 bases, and 6 bases had no gene match. The CDR3 consists of 17 residues. CDR3 region: CASTRLAGGSSYNEQFF. The CDR3 DNA is TGTGCCAGCACCAGACTAGCGGGAGGAAGCTCCTACAATGAGCAGTTCTTC.

This clonotype was recorded many times. This chain links TRBV12-3 or TRBV12-4 with TRBJ1-2; D call uncertain. V lost 7 bases to trimming and J lost 7 bases, with 22 bases between them. The CDR3 is 15 residues long. The DNA of the CDR3 is TGTGCCAGCACACCTCAAGACGACGGCCTCGGTGGCTACACCTTC. Translated: CASTPQDDGLGGYTF.

This clonotype was observed at least ten times. The gene calls are TRBV7-8 and TRBJ2-7, with 8 bases lining up with TRBD1. Per the germline V gene, CDR1 is SGHVS and CDR2 is FQNEAQ. V trimming: 4 bases; J trimming: 4 bases; junction bases outside the gene matches: 6. The length of the CDR3 is 14 residues. CDR3 loop: CASSSGTGIYEQYF. In nucleotides, the CDR3 is TGTGCCAGCAGCTCCGGGACAGGTATTTACGAGCAGTACTTC. Variable domain in full (rest from reference TRBV7-8 and TRBJ2-7): GAGVSQSPRYKVAKRGQDVALRCDPISGHVSLFWYQQALGQGPEFLTYFQNEAQLDKSGLPSDRFFAERPEGSVSTLKIQRTQQEDSAVYLCASSSGTGIYEQYFGPGTRLTVT.

The chain uses TRBV15 and TRBJ1-5; TRBD1 matches at 7 bases. V trimming: 2 bases; J trimming: 6 bases; junction bases outside the gene matches: 7. In germline, CDR1 is LNHNV, CDR2 YYDKDF (reference sequence). CDR3 length: 15 residues. As DNA, the CDR3 is TGTGCCACCAGCAGACCAACAGGGGCGGGTCAGCCCCAGCATTTT. Protein: CATSRPTGAGQPQHF. Full variable domain (remainder filled in from reference TRBV15 and TRBJ1-5): DAMVIQNPRYQVTQFGKPVTLSCSQTLNHNVMYWYQQKSSQAPKLLFHYYDKDFNNEADTPDNFQSRRPNTSFCFLDIRSPGLGDTAMYLCATSRPTGAGQPQHFGDGTRLSIL.

V is TRBV29-1 and J is TRBJ2-7; 7 bases are a match to TRBD1. The germline V gene has CDR1 SQVTM and CDR2 ANQGSEA. Unmatched junction bases numbered 2, after V lost 4 bases and J lost 2 bases. CDR3 length equals 12 residues. The CDR3 loop reads CSVVGTAYEQYF. The CDR3, as DNA: TGCAGCGTTGTCGGGACAGCCTACGAGCAGTACTTC.

This clonotype has a single count. The chain uses TRBV2 and TRBJ2-5; 10 nucleotides match TRBD2. Losses at the gene ends were 7 bases for V and 5 bases for J; bases not matched to a gene: 7. Germline loops: CDR1 SNHLY, CDR2 FYNNEI. The CDR3 spans 14 residues. The CDR3 is CASTSGREWETQYF. For the CDR3, the DNA is TGTGCCAGCACTAGCGGGAGAGAGTGGGAGACCCAGTACTTC.

This clonotype was seen many times. The CDR3 DNA follows: TGTGCCAGCAGTGCCGGGGGAAAATCCTACGAGCAGTACTTC. This translates into CASSAGGKSYEQYF. The chain uses TRBV6-1 and TRBJ2-7; tentatively, D is TRBD2 (6 bases). Trimming cost V 4 bases and J 1 base, with 11 bases left between them. CDR3 length equals 14 residues. Germline V gives CDR1 MNHNS, CDR2 SASEGT.